These 10 T cell receptor beta chains came from one sample sequenced in a study of blood T cell repertoires in COVID-19. TCRdb's table, derived via immunoSEQ multiplex PCR, lists solely in-frame clones and lacks some. The data show about 280,000 clones, over 75% seen once. Sequenced: peripheral blood. The receptors originated from a man between 45 and 60 years old with active or convalescent COVID-19.

The rearrangement joins TRBV19 to TRBJ2-1, with 8 bases matching TRBD2. CDR1 is LNHDA and CDR2 is SQIVND in the germline V gene (reference sequence). CDR3 length: 14 amino acids. V was clipped by 8 bases and J by 7 bases; unmatched bases: 10. The CDR3 sequence: CASGSGGRGNEQFF. The CDR3 coding sequence is TGTGCCAGTGGATCGGGAGGGCGGGGGAATGAGCAGTTCTTC.

This chain connects TRBV27 to TRBJ1-6, with 8 bases that match TRBD1. Germline CDR1 MNHEY, CDR2 SMNVEV (reference sequence). V dropped 3 bases and J dropped 5; count of bases not matched to a gene: 3. This CDR3 spans 15 amino acids. CDR3 in amino acids: CASSLRQGNNSPLHF. The DNA for the CDR3 is TGTGCCAGCAGTTTGAGACAGGGGAATAATTCACCCCTCCACTTT.

This chain links TRBV7-9 with TRBJ2-7; the D gene is possibly TRBD1 (5 bases). Looked up from germline, CDR1 is SEHNR and CDR2 is FQNEAQ (reference sequence). V lost 2 bases and J 0 bases, leaving 20 bases between the germline ends. The CDR3 sequence is 18 residues long. The CDR3 loop is CASSLNHGRTTDSYEQYF. The CDR3 coding sequence is TGTGCCAGCAGCTTAAATCATGGCCGGACGACAGACTCCTACGAGCAGTACTTC.

CDR3 residues: CASSSLGGDRSYGYTF. The CDR3 DNA follows: TGTGCCAGCAGCAGCCTGGGCGGGGACAGGAGCTATGGCTACACCTTC. The chain couples TRBV7-9 to TRBJ1-2, with TRBD1 matching 8 bases. Trimming at V came to 5 bases and at J to 4 bases, leaving 12 bases not matched to a gene. The CDR3 has 16 amino acids. CDR1 and CDR2 (germline): SEHNR, FQNEAQ (reference sequence).

This chain's CDR3 is CASSLPGAGAFF. In DNA, the CDR3 is TGTGCCAGCAGTTTGCCAGGGGCGGGTGCTTTCTTT. This chain links TRBV28 with TRBJ1-1; D is possibly TRBD1 (6 bases). This CDR3 contains 12 residues. V dropped 3 bases and J dropped 11 bases, with 13 bases sitting between them. Germline V lookup: CDR1 MDHEN, CDR2 SYDVKM.

The chain uses TRBV19 and TRBJ1-2, with TRBD1 identical over 11 bases. V trimming: 6 bases; J trimming: 2 bases; junction bases outside the gene matches: 11. Germline V gene sequence: CDR1 LNHDA, CDR2 SQIVND (reference sequence). This CDR3 comprises 17 residues. The chain's CDR3 is CASRTVPGQGENYGYTF. CDR3 nucleotide sequence: TGTGCCAGTAGAACCGTCCCGGGACAGGGGGAGAACTATGGCTACACCTTC.

CDR3: CASSGDTLGSPLHF. The CDR3 DNA reads as TGTGCCAGCAGCGGGGACACCTTGGGGTCACCCCTCCACTTT. The chain employs TRBV7-9 and TRBJ1-6; D may be TRBD1 (6 bases). The CDR3 is made up of 14 amino acids. Germline CDR1 SEHNR, CDR2 FQNEAQ (reference sequence). V lost 5 bases to trimming and J lost 10 bases, with 15 bases between them.

The chain carries TRBV6-2 or TRBV6-3 and TRBJ2-7; D is possibly TRBD2 (5 bases). CDR1 MNHEY and CDR2 SVGEGT come from the germline V gene. The V gene lost 1 base and the J gene lost 2 bases, with 12 bases spanning the gap. This CDR3 is 15 amino acids long. The chain's CDR3 is CASSYLGRVAYEQYF. The CDR3 nucleotides are TGTGCCAGCAGTTACTTAGGGCGGGTTGCCTACGAGCAGTACTTC.

The chain is built from TRBV9 and TRBJ2-3; TRBD2 agrees at 7 bases. Germline assignment: CDR1 SGDLS and CDR2 YYNGEE. The CDR3 has 16 amino acids. The junction had 10 bases not matched to a gene; V was cut back by 4 bases and J by 2 bases. In DNA, the CDR3 is TGTGCCAGCAGCCCCCATGGGGGGGTGGTCACAGATACGCAGTATTTT. Its translation is CASSPHGGVVTDTQYF.

V gene TRBV3-1 (or the pseudogene TRBV3-2) combines with J gene TRBJ1-1; D call uncertain. Germline V gene data show CDR1 as LGHDT and CDR2 as YNNKEL (reference sequence). The V end was cut by 1 base, the J end by 4 bases, with 10 bases between. There are 14 residues in the CDR3. This CDR3 reads CASSQGNLATEAFF. The CDR3 DNA follows: TGTGCCAGCAGCCAAGGGAACTTAGCCACTGAAGCTTTCTTT.